A selection of T cell receptor beta chains follows, all from one sample in a study of shared clonotypes between healthy human individuals. Clones were sequenced by immunoSEQ multiplex PCR, and TCRdb holds only the in-frame ones, with some missing. The sample contains around 2,000,000 clones, about 93% of which appear only once. Material for sequencing was naive CD8+ T cells from PBMCs. Receptors were obtained from a young man in good health. Some clones in this sample may be carry-over from other donors' samples. CDR3s include the opening cysteine and the closing phenylalanine or tryptophan. The D gene is left open where the match is weak. Expanded clones get a size class; other rows say once, few or many, or leave the size out.

V,D,size,J,DNA,CDR3
TRBV11-2,.,.,TRBJ2-2,TGTGCCAGCAGCTTTTATCGCCGAAGTCCCGGGGAGCTGTTTTTT,CASSFYRRSPGELFF
TRBV7-9,TRBD1,.,TRBJ2-2,TGTGCCAGCAGCAACCGACAGGGGAACACCGGGGAGCTGTTTTTT,CASSNRQGNTGELFF
TRBV19,TRBD1,.,TRBJ2-2,TGTGCCGGCAGGACAGGGGACAACACCGGGGAGCTGTTTTTT,CAGRTGDNTGELFF
TRBV29-1,.,.,TRBJ1-5,TGCAGCGTTGAAGACCCAAGACAGCCCAATCAGCCCCAGCATTTT,CSVEDPRQPNQPQHF
TRBV9,.,few,TRBJ1-3,TGTGCCAGCAGCGTAGATGGGACAAGAGGAAACACCATATATTTT,CASSVDGTRGNTIYF
TRBV27,TRBD2,.,TRBJ2-4,TGTGCCAGCAGTCCCTGGAGCGGGAGCCACATTCAGTACTTC,CASSPWSGSHIQYF
TRBV27,TRBD2,.,TRBJ2-3,TGTGCCAGCAGTCCCTTAGCGGGAGTGGCAGATACGCAGTATTTT,CASSPLAGVADTQYF
TRBV28,.,.,TRBJ1-5,TGTGCCAGCAGTCCCCCTATAGGGGACAATCAGCCCCAGCATTTT,CASSPPIGDNQPQHF
TRBV29-1,TRBD2,.,TRBJ2-7,TGCAGCGTTGAACGGGCTAGCGGGGCCCCTGAGCAGTACTTC,CSVERASGAPEQYF
TRBV7-9,TRBD2,.,TRBJ2-7,TGTGCCAGCAGCCCCCTCCCCAGCGGGATTTACGACGAGCAGTACTTC,CASSPLPSGIYDEQYF
TRBV27,.,.,TRBJ2-1,TGTGCCAGCAGTTCTTCCCTACTAGTATTGGATGAGCAGTTCTTC,CASSSSLLVLDEQFF
TRBV2,.,once,TRBJ2-2,TGTGCCAGCAGTGAAAGTCGCGGGGCCGCCGGGGAGCTGTTTTTT,CASSESRGAAGELFF
TRBV9,TRBD2,.,TRBJ2-3,TGTGCCAGCAGCGTAGAGAGGGGGAGCGGGAGGGCAACAGATACGCAGTATTTT,CASSVERGSGRATDTQYF
TRBV2,.,.,TRBJ1-2,TGTGCCAGCAGCCCGACGGACAGTCGGGTCTATGGCTACACCTTC,CASSPTDSRVYGYTF
TRBV30,TRBD1,.,TRBJ1-2,TGTGCCTGGACACTAGGACAGGAGATAAACTATGGCTACACCTTC,CAWTLGQEINYGYTF
TRBV4-1,.,.,TRBJ2-7,TGCGCCAGCAGCCAAGGGGCAGGGGCCTACGAGCAGTACTTC,CASSQGAGAYEQYF
TRBV27,TRBD2,.,TRBJ2-1,TGTGCCAGCAGTTTACTAGCGGGAGTTCCCAATGAGCAGTTCTTC,CASSLLAGVPNEQFF
TRBV9,TRBD1,few,TRBJ1-1,TGTGCCAGCAGTGACAGGGCAGACACTGAAGCTTTCTTT,CASSDRADTEAFF
TRBV5-8,.,.,TRBJ2-5,TGTGCCAGCAGCTTATCAAGCACGGCCGGGACCCAGTACTTC,CASSLSSTAGTQYF
TRBV5-1,.,.,TRBJ1-5,TGCGCCAGCAGCTCCCCCCAGACAGGATATTCTTCTAGCAATCAGCCCCAGCATTTT,CASSSPQTGYSSSNQPQHF
TRBV5-6,TRBD1,.,TRBJ2-7,TGTGCCAGCAGCCCACGTGGGACAGGGGGGTACGAGCAGTACTTC,CASSPRGTGGYEQYF
TRBV10-2,.,.,TRBJ1-1,TGCGCCAGCTCCTGGGGCAGTCAGTCCACTGAAGCTTTCTTT,CASSWGSQSTEAFF